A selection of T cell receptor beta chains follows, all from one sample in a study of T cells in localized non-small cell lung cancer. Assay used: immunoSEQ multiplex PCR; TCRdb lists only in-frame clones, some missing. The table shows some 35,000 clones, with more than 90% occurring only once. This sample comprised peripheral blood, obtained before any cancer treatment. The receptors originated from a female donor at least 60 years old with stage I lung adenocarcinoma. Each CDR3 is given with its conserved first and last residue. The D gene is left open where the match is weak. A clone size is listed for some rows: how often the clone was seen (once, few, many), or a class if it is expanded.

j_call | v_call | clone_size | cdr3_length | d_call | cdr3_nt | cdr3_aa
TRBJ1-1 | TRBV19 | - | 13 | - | TGTGCCAGCCCATCCTCGCGGAACACTGAAGCTTTCTTT | CASPSSRNTEAFF
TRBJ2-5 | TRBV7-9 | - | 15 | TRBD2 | TGTGCCAGCAGCCGCACCCTAGCGGAGCTGGAGACCCAGTACTTC | CASSRTLAELETQYF
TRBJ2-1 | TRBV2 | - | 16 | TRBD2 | TGTGCCAGCAACCCGGGACTAGCGCACTCCTACAATGAGCAGTTCTTC | CASNPGLAHSYNEQFF
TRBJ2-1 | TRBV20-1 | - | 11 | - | TGCAGTGCCAGGTTTGTCAATGAGCAGTTCTTC | CSARFVNEQFF
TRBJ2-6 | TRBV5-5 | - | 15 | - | TGTGCCAGCAGCCCAGGGACGTCGGGGGCCAACGTCCTGACTTTC | CASSPGTSGANVLTF
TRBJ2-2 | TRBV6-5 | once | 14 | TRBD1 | TGTGCCAGCAGTCGGGACAGAACCACCGGGGAGCTGTTTTTT | CASSRDRTTGELFF
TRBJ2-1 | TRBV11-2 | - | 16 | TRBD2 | TGTGCCAGCAGCTTATCAGTAGAACTAGCGGCCTATGAGCAGTTCTTC | CASSLSVELAAYEQFF
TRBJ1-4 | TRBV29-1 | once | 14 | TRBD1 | TGCAGCGTTGCAGGGACAGGAACTAATGAAAAACTGTTTTTT | CSVAGTGTNEKLFF
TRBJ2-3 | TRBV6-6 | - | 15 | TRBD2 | TGTGCCAGCAGTCCGACTAGCGGGGACACAGATACGCAGTATTTT | CASSPTSGDTDTQYF
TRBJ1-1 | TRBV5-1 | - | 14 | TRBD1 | TGCGCCAGCAGCGGACAGGGTGAGGGAACTGAAGCTTTCTTT | CASSGQGEGTEAFF
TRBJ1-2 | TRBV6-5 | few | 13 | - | TGTGCCACCAGACACGACAACGAGCGTGGCTACACCTTC | CATRHDNERGYTF
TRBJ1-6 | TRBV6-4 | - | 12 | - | TGTGCCAGCAAGGTACGGGACTCACCCCTCCACTTT | CASKVRDSPLHF
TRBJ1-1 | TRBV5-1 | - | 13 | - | TGCGCCAGCAGCGTCGGACAGAATTCTGAAGCTTTCTTT | CASSVGQNSEAFF
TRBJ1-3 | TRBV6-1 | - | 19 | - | TGTGCCAGCAGTGAAGGATCCCGGAGAGTAATCGGCTCTGGAAACACCATATATTTT | CASSEGSRRVIGSGNTIYF
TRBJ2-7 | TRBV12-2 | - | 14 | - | TGTGCAAGTCGCCTCGGGACAGGGGGCTACGAGCAGTACTTC | CASRLGTGGYEQYF
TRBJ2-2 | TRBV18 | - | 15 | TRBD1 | TGTGCCAGCTCAACTACAGGGGGACTGGCCGGGGAGCTGTTTTTT | CASSTTGGLAGELFF
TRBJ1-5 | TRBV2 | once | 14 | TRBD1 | TGTGCCAGCCTTTTCACAGGGGCAGGGCAGCCCCAGCATTTT | CASLFTGAGQPQHF
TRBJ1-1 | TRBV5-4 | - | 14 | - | TGTGCCAGCAGCCCTCTACGGGGGGGAGCTGAAGCTTTCTTT | CASSPLRGGAEAFF
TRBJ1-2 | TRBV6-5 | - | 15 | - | TGTGCCAGCAGTGGGAGGATTGAGGCCAGCTATGGCTACACCTTC | CASSGRIEASYGYTF
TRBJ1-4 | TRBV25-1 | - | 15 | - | TGTGCCAGCTCCCCCTGGGGGCATACTAATGAAAAACTGTTTTTT | CASSPWGHTNEKLFF
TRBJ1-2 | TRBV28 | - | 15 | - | TGTGCCAGCGGGGGGTCGGGGAAGGAGGACTATGGCTACACCTTC | CASGGSGKEDYGYTF
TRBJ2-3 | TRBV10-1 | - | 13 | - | TGCGCCAGCATGCGGGGATACACAGATACGCAGTATTTT | CASMRGYTDTQYF